These T cell receptor beta chains were read from a single sample in a study of early T cells in non-severe SARS-CoV-2 infection. TCRdb independently ran MiXCR on the 5' RACE reads; one entry per CDR3 protein. The sample records about 80,000 distinct CDR3 sequences, 10% to 15% being singletons. The sequencing here drew on whole blood, taken at baseline. All receptors come from an adult who was a healthcare worker with PCR-confirmed SARS-CoV-2 infection or an uninfected control (not recorded which). The donor label of this sample is uncertain. The CDR3 runs from the conserved cysteine through the conserved F or W. Clone size appears in some rows only: once, few, many, or a class for an expanded clone.

V	J	size	CDR3
TRBV20-1	TRBJ2-3	many	CSAWGEMRDTQYF
TRBV12-5	TRBJ2-4	many	CASGPLAKNIQYF
TRBV6-6	TRBJ2-1	many	CASSYGGLADHGNEQFF
TRBV23-1	TRBJ1-5	.	CASSQSGAGGRQPQHF
TRBV4-2	TRBJ2-7	.	CASSQGLSYEQYF
TRBV20-1	TRBJ1-1	few	CSAPRGLGYTEAFF
TRBV11-2	TRBJ2-1	.	CASSSPSGSSYNEQFF
TRBV11-2	TRBJ2-7	.	CASSDYTTDEQYF
TRBV10-3	TRBJ1-2	.	CAISAGQGEGGYTF
TRBV10-2	TRBJ2-3	few	CASTEGLAGGVADTQYF
TRBV7-2	TRBJ2-1	few	CASSLIRNEQFF
TRBV5-1	TRBJ2-5	few	CASSREGLALETQYF
TRBV2	TRBJ1-1	.	CASSVIRNTEAFF
TRBV29-1	TRBJ1-1	many	CSGQWTPNTEAFF
TRBV4-1	TRBJ2-5	few	CASSQVGQAKGGTQYF